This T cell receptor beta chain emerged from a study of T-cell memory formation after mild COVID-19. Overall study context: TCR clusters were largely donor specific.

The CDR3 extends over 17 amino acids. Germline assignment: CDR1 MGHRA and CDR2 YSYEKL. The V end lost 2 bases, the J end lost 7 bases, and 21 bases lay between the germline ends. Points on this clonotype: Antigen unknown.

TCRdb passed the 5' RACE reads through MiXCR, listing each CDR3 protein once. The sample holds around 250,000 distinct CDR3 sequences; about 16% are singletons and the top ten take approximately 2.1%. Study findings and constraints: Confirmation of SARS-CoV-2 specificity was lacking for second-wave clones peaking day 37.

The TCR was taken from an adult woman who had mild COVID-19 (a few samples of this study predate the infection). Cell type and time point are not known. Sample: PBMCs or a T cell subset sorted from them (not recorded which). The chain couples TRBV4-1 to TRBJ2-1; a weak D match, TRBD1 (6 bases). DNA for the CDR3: TGCGCCAGCAGCCAAAGATCGTTGGGGGCCTTGGAAAATGAGCAGTTCTTC. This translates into CASSQRSLGALENEQFF.